This T cell receptor beta chain stems from a study of regulatory T cells in long-lasting Graves disease. The time point was: newly diagnosed GD, antithyroid drugs for less than 3 months. RNA extracted from PBMCs served as the sequencing template. V gave up 4 bases and J gave up 5 bases, with 13 bases separating them. The germline V gene has CDR1 ENHRY and CDR2 SYGVKD. This CDR3 has 14 residues. Through Arm-PCR of CDR3 regions and iRepertoire HTBI primers, TCR beta libraries were built. TCRdb redid the calling of the multiplex PCR reads with MiXCR, one entry per CDR3 protein. The top ten clones hold approximately 11% of a sample with 400,000 to 500,000 distinct CDR3 sequences, about a sixth of them seen once. The sample was also reused in another study, on T cells in Graves' hyperthyroidism and ophthalmopathy. As that study records: Every diagnosis used clinical symptoms, serum thyroxine and TRAb, thyroid ultrasound and orbital computed tomography. Researchers ran a first-round RT-PCR on the TCR CDR3 using the HTBI primer set.

The sequencing here drew on peripheral blood mononuclear cells (PBMCs), taken at new diagnosis, from a patient treated with antithyroid drugs. This chain uses TRBV10-3 with TRBJ2-3; D assignment may be TRBD1 or TRBD2 (5 bases each). This clonotype was sampled from a woman in her twenties or thirties with Graves disease. In DNA, the CDR3 is TGTGCCATCAGTGCCCGGGACCAGCAAGATACGCAGTATTTT. Translated: CAISARDQQDTQYF.